This is a list of T cell receptor beta chains from one sample in a study of cytomegalovirus exposure and HLA in healthy donors. Using immunoSEQ multiplex PCR, the repertoire was profiled, and TCRdb retains in-frame clones only, with some absent. The table shows 150,000 to 200,000 clones, with over 70% occurring only once. The sample comprised PBMCs. These receptors originate from a male donor in good health and CMV-seropositive. Both conserved end residues are part of each CDR3. Fields, in order: clone size, J gene, V gene, D gene, CDR3 DNA, CDR3 protein. D genes are given only for firm matches. The size field is filled for only some rows; it gives once, few, many or a size class.

abundance: NA; j_gene: TRBJ2-7; v_gene: TRBV21-1; d_gene: NA; CDR3nt: TGTGCCAGCAGGACAGAGGAATACGAGCAGTACTTC; CDR3aa: CASRTEEYEQYF
abundance: few; j_gene: TRBJ2-7; v_gene: TRBV10-1; d_gene: TRBD1; CDR3nt: TGCGCCAGCAGTGGGGACAGGGGCTACGAGCAGTACTTC; CDR3aa: CASSGDRGYEQYF
abundance: NA; j_gene: TRBJ2-7; v_gene: TRBV5-1; d_gene: TRBD1; CDR3nt: TGCGCCAGCAGCTTGGCCGGGACAGGGACCGAGCAGTACTTC; CDR3aa: CASSLAGTGTEQYF
abundance: NA; j_gene: TRBJ2-1; v_gene: TRBV19; d_gene: NA; CDR3nt: TGTGCCAGTAGTATAGTCCTTAACTACAATGAGCAGTTCTTC; CDR3aa: CASSIVLNYNEQFF
abundance: few; j_gene: TRBJ2-7; v_gene: TRBV4-1; d_gene: TRBD2; CDR3nt: TGCGCCAGCAGCCAAGGCTTTCTAGCGGGGGCGGGAGAGCAGTACTTC; CDR3aa: CASSQGFLAGAGEQYF
abundance: few; j_gene: TRBJ2-7; v_gene: TRBV6-1; d_gene: TRBD1; CDR3nt: TGTGCCAGCAGTGAAATAGGGACAGGGGGCCACGAGCAGTACTTC; CDR3aa: CASSEIGTGGHEQYF
abundance: NA; j_gene: TRBJ1-1; v_gene: TRBV11-2; d_gene: TRBD1; CDR3nt: TGTGCCAGCAGCTTGGGGACAGGGGGCCGCCCGAACACTGAAGCTTTCTTT; CDR3aa: CASSLGTGGRPNTEAFF
abundance: NA; j_gene: TRBJ2-2; v_gene: TRBV4-1; d_gene: NA; CDR3nt: TGCGCCAGCAGCCAGACCCTCCGGGACTTCCCGAACACCGGGGAGCTGTTTTTT; CDR3aa: CASSQTLRDFPNTGELFF
abundance: NA; j_gene: TRBJ1-2; v_gene: TRBV29-1; d_gene: NA; CDR3nt: TGCAGCGTTGGAGCGGTGTATGGCTACACCTTC; CDR3aa: CSVGAVYGYTF
abundance: once; j_gene: TRBJ2-3; v_gene: TRBV30; d_gene: TRBD2; CDR3nt: TGTGCCTGGAGTGGGCCCATAGCGGGAGGTAACACAGATACGCAGTATTTT; CDR3aa: CAWSGPIAGGNTDTQYF
abundance: NA; j_gene: TRBJ2-7; v_gene: TRBV11-2; d_gene: NA; CDR3nt: TGTGCCAGCAGCCCCCGTAGCGGACACCCTGTGGAAGGGCAGTACTTC; CDR3aa: CASSPRSGHPVEGQYF
abundance: NA; j_gene: TRBJ2-7; v_gene: TRBV19; d_gene: NA; CDR3nt: TGTGCCAGTAGTATAGCCCCGGGCAGGGCCGAGCAGTACTTC; CDR3aa: CASSIAPGRAEQYF
abundance: NA; j_gene: TRBJ1-1; v_gene: TRBV6-1; d_gene: NA; CDR3nt: TGTGCCAGTTCAAACATAGAGGGAGGGGGGCTTGAAGCTTTCTTT; CDR3aa: CASSNIEGGGLEAFF
abundance: NA; j_gene: TRBJ2-7; v_gene: TRBV9; d_gene: NA; CDR3nt: TGTGCCAGCAGCCCTAGCTTGGGGTTGCGCGAGCAGTACTTC; CDR3aa: CASSPSLGLREQYF
abundance: NA; j_gene: TRBJ2-6; v_gene: TRBV7-3; d_gene: TRBD1; CDR3nt: TGTGCCAGCAGCTTTGACAGGGGTAGCTTTGGGGCCAACGTCCTGACTTTC; CDR3aa: CASSFDRGSFGANVLTF
abundance: NA; j_gene: TRBJ2-1; v_gene: TRBV18; d_gene: NA; CDR3nt: TGTGCCAGCTCACCGGGCCAGGTCGGCGAGCAGTTCTTC; CDR3aa: CASSPGQVGEQFF
abundance: NA; j_gene: TRBJ1-2; v_gene: TRBV11-2; d_gene: NA; CDR3nt: TGTGCCAGCAGCTTTCGCAGCGCATACTATGGCTACACCTTC; CDR3aa: CASSFRSAYYGYTF
abundance: NA; j_gene: TRBJ1-6; v_gene: TRBV7-2; d_gene: NA; CDR3nt: TGTGCCAGCAGCTTAGGTGGAACCCCTAGTTCCCTCCACTTT; CDR3aa: CASSLGGTPSSLHF
abundance: NA; j_gene: TRBJ1-5; v_gene: TRBV2; d_gene: NA; CDR3nt: TGTGCCAGCATGGCAGGGCCCAATCAGCCCCAGCATTTT; CDR3aa: CASMAGPNQPQHF
abundance: NA; j_gene: TRBJ1-2; v_gene: TRBV4-1; d_gene: TRBD1; CDR3nt: TGCGCCAGCAGAAGACAGGGGGCAAACTATGGCTACACCTTC; CDR3aa: CASRRQGANYGYTF
abundance: few; j_gene: TRBJ1-1; v_gene: TRBV4-1; d_gene: NA; CDR3nt: TGCGCCAGCAGCCAAAAAATAGTTGCCGGGTACACTGAAGCTTTCTTT; CDR3aa: CASSQKIVAGYTEAFF
abundance: NA; j_gene: TRBJ2-1; v_gene: TRBV5-1; d_gene: TRBD2; CDR3nt: TGCGCCAGCACTCCGGGACTAGCGGGGGGAGGTAACAATGAGCAGTTCTTC; CDR3aa: CASTPGLAGGGNNEQFF
abundance: NA; j_gene: TRBJ2-7; v_gene: TRBV4-3; d_gene: TRBD1; CDR3nt: TGCGCCAGCAGCCAAGAAGGGCAGGGGGACTACGAGCAGTACTTC; CDR3aa: CASSQEGQGDYEQYF
abundance: NA; j_gene: TRBJ1-1; v_gene: TRBV6-5; d_gene: NA; CDR3nt: TGTGCCAGCAGTTTCCTTTTAAACACTGAAGCTTTCTTT; CDR3aa: CASSFLLNTEAFF
abundance: few; j_gene: TRBJ1-1; v_gene: TRBV4-2; d_gene: NA; CDR3nt: TGTGCCAGCAGCCAAGACCGCAGGGGCGACACTGAAGCTTTCTTT; CDR3aa: CASSQDRRGDTEAFF
abundance: NA; j_gene: TRBJ2-1; v_gene: TRBV7-2; d_gene: NA; CDR3nt: TGTGCCAGCAGCCCTCGTGGCGGGGCGAATGAGCAGTTCTTC; CDR3aa: CASSPRGGANEQFF
abundance: NA; j_gene: TRBJ2-3; v_gene: TRBV19; d_gene: NA; CDR3nt: TGTGCCAGTAGTGGAGTAGCGACGCAGTATTTT; CDR3aa: CASSGVATQYF
abundance: NA; j_gene: TRBJ1-2; v_gene: TRBV9; d_gene: TRBD1; CDR3nt: TGTGCCAGCAGCTACGGGACAGGGGGTGGTGGCTACACCTTC; CDR3aa: CASSYGTGGGGYTF
abundance: few; j_gene: TRBJ1-1; v_gene: TRBV5-1; d_gene: NA; CDR3nt: TGCGCCAGCAGCCCCGGCGGGAACACTGAAGCTTTCTTT; CDR3aa: CASSPGGNTEAFF
abundance: NA; j_gene: TRBJ2-7; v_gene: TRBV13; d_gene: TRBD2; CDR3nt: TGTGCCAGCAGCTTATCAGGACTAGCGGGGCTCTACGAGCAGTACTTC; CDR3aa: CASSLSGLAGLYEQYF
abundance: NA; j_gene: TRBJ1-1; v_gene: TRBV2; d_gene: NA; CDR3nt: TGTGCCAGCAGCCGGGGGGGGATTATTATGAACACTGAAGCTTTCTTT; CDR3aa: CASSRGGIIMNTEAFF
abundance: NA; j_gene: TRBJ2-1; v_gene: TRBV25-1; d_gene: TRBD2; CDR3nt: TGTGCCAGCACCCCGGGACTAGCCCCTGAGCAGTTCTTC; CDR3aa: CASTPGLAPEQFF
abundance: few; j_gene: TRBJ1-5; v_gene: TRBV21-1; d_gene: NA; CDR3nt: TGTGCCAGCAGCAAAGCGGCAGGGCTCAATCAGCCCCAGCATTTT; CDR3aa: CASSKAAGLNQPQHF
abundance: once; j_gene: TRBJ1-1; v_gene: TRBV5-4; d_gene: NA; CDR3nt: TGTGCCAGCAGCAACACATCGAACACTGAAGCTTTCTTT; CDR3aa: CASSNTSNTEAFF
abundance: NA; j_gene: TRBJ2-7; v_gene: TRBV5-6; d_gene: TRBD2; CDR3nt: TGTGCCAGCACCTGGCGGGGGGAGCAGTACTTC; CDR3aa: CASTWRGEQYF
abundance: NA; j_gene: TRBJ1-4; v_gene: TRBV12-5; d_gene: NA; CDR3nt: TGTGCTAGTGGTTTACCTACTGATTCCCTTCCTGGAAAACTGTTTTTT; CDR3aa: CASGLPTDSLPGKLFF
abundance: few; j_gene: TRBJ2-2; v_gene: TRBV5-6; d_gene: NA; CDR3nt: TGTGCCAGCAGCTTCGGACAGATCACGAACACCGGGGAGCTGTTTTTT; CDR3aa: CASSFGQITNTGELFF
abundance: few; j_gene: TRBJ1-1; v_gene: TRBV4-3; d_gene: NA; CDR3nt: TGCGCCAGCAGCCCCCAAGGCGGGACGGACACTGAAGCTTTCTTT; CDR3aa: CASSPQGGTDTEAFF